One T cell receptor (beta chain) is described in this entry. Its target is unknown. The sample is drawn from a study of T cell responses to AZD1222 COVID-19 vaccine. Study overall: Recipients boosted at about 4 weeks or about 12 weeks are pooled.

Produced via immunoSEQ multiplex PCR; TCRdb's table is partial and in-frame only. The sample contains 65,000 to 95,000 clones, more than 75% of which appear only once. Overall study findings and caveats: Distributed over spike, vaccine-associated CD4 TCRs predominated at 160-218 and 743-854. Of the AZD1222 recipients, only 5 or 6 were seropositive at baseline. Donors skewed white British and female; clonal diversity was possibly underestimated.

J gave up 0 bases and V 3 bases, and 2 bases lay outside the gene matches. Germline V CDR1 and CDR2: SEHNR, FQNEAQ (reference sequence). The CDR3 is 14 residues long. The chain recombines TRBV7-9 with TRBJ2-7; TRBD1 aligns across 7 bases. The receptor comes from an adult in good health. Sequencing used peripheral blood, obtained on day 0 of AZD1222 vaccination. The CDR3 coding sequence is TGTGCCAGCAGCTTCCGGGACAGCTCCTACGAGCAGTACTTC. Translation: CASSFRDSSYEQYF.